This T cell receptor beta chain is from a study of a mutant IDH1 vaccine in newly diagnosed glioma listed by TCRdb under 2021. Turning to the overall study: In the chemotherapy-containing groups, vaccination started alongside temozolomide cycles, whereas in patients who had radiotherapy alone it started 4-6 weeks after radiotherapy. Peripheral blood was drawn at six visits: V03 (baseline), V05, V07, V10, V12 and V13. Prior to enrollment, patients had been given standard therapy consisting of radiotherapy alone, temozolomide alone, or radiochemotherapy with temozolomide, with the combination given to most patients. Visit V12 was the week-35 safety follow-up and visit V13 was the week-47 end of study. Of the 32 patients who were treated, about 60% were male and approximately 40% were female, and the mean age was about 40 years. Longitudinal TCRB deep sequencing was performed for around 23 treated patients wherever samples were available for exploratory analyses. Study-level results and caveats: The authors stated that sample limitations prevented analyses of patient blood samples from being reproduced. Immune responses induced by the vaccine were seen in about 93% of patients across multiple MHC alleles. Selection of PBMC samples for TCRB deep sequencing was based on availability. Pseudoprogression appeared unrelated to alterations in the top peripheral T cell clonotypes detected by TCRB sequencing.

In regard to this clone: Its antigen is unknown. Base-call qualities are not available, and no considerably larger clone is one nucleotide away.

The sample's time point label is to be understood as: week 35, safety follow-up. Every vaccine dose consisted of 300 ug of a 20-mer mutant IDH1 peptide in Montanide, administered subcutaneously together with topical imiquimod. Patients were given eight vaccinations, in weeks 1, 3, 5, 7, 11, 15, 19 and 23, which matched visits V03 through V10. Newly diagnosed WHO grade 3 or 4 IDH1-mutant astrocytomas showing loss of nuclear ATRX were present in the donors. The samples were drawn from NOA16, a multicentre, single-arm, open-label phase I trial in Germany that tested a mutant IDH1 peptide vaccine in humans for the first time. Genomic DNA for TCRB sequencing was extracted from EDTA blood using the DNeasy Blood and Tissue Kit. The cysteine opens and the phenylalanine closes a CDR3 of 17 amino acids. The DNA shown is the 51-base CDR3, in frame from base 1. Libraries were prepared through the immunoSEQ multiplex PCR assay. Following the manufacturer's protocol, the hsTCRB Kit was used to amplify rearranged TCR beta chain sequences. An Illumina MiSeq was used to sequence the TCRB libraries. From the authors' description of their analysis: Demultiplexing, trimming and gene mapping were performed with the kit vendor's proprietary platform. TCRdb took over this immuneACCESS table, retaining in-frame rearrangements with V and J assigned. Such tables are incomplete; in checked studies, under half of the missing clones stem from an unresolved V gene, and the remainder is unexplained. Clonal size and the V and J genes are those of that table, whereas D and trimming came from the DNA. This sample holds 35,000 to 55,000 clones; around 86% were observed only once. The ten largest clones represent approximately 4.7% of the sample.

The sample in question was PBMCs, obtained from a glioma patient whose treatment included an IDH1 peptide vaccine. The rearranged segments are TRBV21-1 and TRBJ1-5; TRBD1 is the table's D call, not checked against the DNA. TRBV21-1 is given as a pseudogene. This receptor was obtained from a woman in her thirties or forties with glioma. Some clones in this sample may be carry-over from other donors' samples. The nucleotide sequence reads TGTGCCAGCAGCAAAAATTTGGGGGGACAGGGCGGGCAGCCCCAGCATTTT. Its translation is CASSKNLGGQGGQPQHF.